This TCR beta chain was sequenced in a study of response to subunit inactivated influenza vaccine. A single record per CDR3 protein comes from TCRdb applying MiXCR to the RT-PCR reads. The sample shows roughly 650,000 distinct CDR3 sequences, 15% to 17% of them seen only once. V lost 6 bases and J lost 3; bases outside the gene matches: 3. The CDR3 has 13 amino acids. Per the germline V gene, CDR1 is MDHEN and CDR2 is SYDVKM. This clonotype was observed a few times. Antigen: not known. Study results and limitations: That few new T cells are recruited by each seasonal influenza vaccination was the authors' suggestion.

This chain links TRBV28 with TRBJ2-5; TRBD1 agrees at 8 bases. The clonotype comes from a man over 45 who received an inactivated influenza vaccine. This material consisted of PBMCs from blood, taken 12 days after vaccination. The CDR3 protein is CASRTGGKETQYF. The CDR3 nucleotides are TGTGCCAGCAGAACAGGGGGTAAAGAGACCCAGTACTTC.